The clone carrying this T cell receptor beta chain has only a few counts. Its target is not known. This entry is derived from a study of T-cell reconstitution after alpha-beta-depleted transplantation in children. This CDR3 has 16 residues. Trimming took off 1 base at V and 4 bases at J, with 17 bases between the two ends. Unique molecular identifiers featured in how the TCRbeta library was prepared. TCRdb independently ran MiXCR on the PCR reads; one entry per CDR3 protein. The sample has about 350,000 distinct CDR3 sequences; 16% are singletons. Study results and limitations: The main origin of T-cell counts and diversity one year after transplant was newly produced T cells. Several hundred expanded graft clones reportedly were the source of alpha-beta T cells about two months after transplant. The study traced high day-60 TCRbeta diversity in some patients to surviving recipient T cells and thymic progenitors.

V is TRBV12-3 or TRBV12-4 and J is TRBJ2-7; perhaps TRBD2 as D (7 bases). This material consisted of PBMCs, mostly from graft donor cells, taken 360 days after TCRalphabeta/CD19-depleted stem cell transplant. This TCR was recovered from a male patient between 2 and 10 years old who had a stem cell transplant for acute lymphoblastic leukemia, so the T cells may come from the graft donor. The CDR3 DNA reads TGTGCCAGCAGTTTAGGGGAGGGGGACGTGTTTTACGAGCAGTACTTC. Its translation is CASSLGEGDVFYEQYF.